This is a list of T cell receptor beta chains from one sample in a study of T cell responses to AZD1222 COVID-19 vaccine. Assay used: immunoSEQ multiplex PCR; TCRdb lists only in-frame clones, some missing. This sample has 150,000 or so clones, with over 80% found just once. The sample here was peripheral blood, taken 28 days after the second AZD1222 dose. The receptors derive from an adult who received the AZD1222 COVID-19 vaccine. Each CDR3 is given without its conserved first and last residue.

ATSRDGGGTGGGYT	TRBJ1-2	TRBV15
ASSIRWSGGNGRNEKLF	TRBJ1-4	TRBV19
ASSVGSGGEGPQH	TRBJ1-5	TRBV9
ASSVVYTEAF	TRBJ1-1	TRBV9
ASSLVRDNEQF	TRBJ2-1	TRBV7-9
ASGLDPGELF	TRBJ2-2	TRBV12-5
ASVPGLAYNEQF	TRBJ2-1	TRBV12-5
AWRTGGLDIQY	TRBJ2-4	TRBV30
AWSVVRRENNEQF	TRBJ2-1	TRBV30
ASSDGQNSPLH	TRBJ1-6	TRBV2
ASSSSLRPDTQY	TRBJ2-3	TRBV7-6
ASSHAGRTTNEKLF	TRBJ1-4	TRBV3-1/TRBV3-2
ASSPGTSGGVYNEQF	TRBJ2-1	TRBV11-2
ASSRGGQEDYT	TRBJ1-2	TRBV14
ASSLETQGLYGYT	TRBJ1-2	TRBV7-2
ASSPSGAPYNEQF	TRBJ2-1	TRBV7-3
ASSIGRADGNTIY	TRBJ1-3	TRBV19
ASKTAGSPQH	TRBJ1-5	TRBV27
ASSFAGSNQPQH	TRBJ1-5	TRBV11-3